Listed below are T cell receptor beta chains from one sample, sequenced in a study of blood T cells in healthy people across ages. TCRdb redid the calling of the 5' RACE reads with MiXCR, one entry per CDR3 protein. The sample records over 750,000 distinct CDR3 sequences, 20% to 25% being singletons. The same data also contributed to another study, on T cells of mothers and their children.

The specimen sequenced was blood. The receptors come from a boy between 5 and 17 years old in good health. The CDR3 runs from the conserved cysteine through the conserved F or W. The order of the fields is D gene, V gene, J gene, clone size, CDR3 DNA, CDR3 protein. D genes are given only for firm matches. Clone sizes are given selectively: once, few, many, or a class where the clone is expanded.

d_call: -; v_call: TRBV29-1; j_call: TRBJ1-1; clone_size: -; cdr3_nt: TGCAGCGTTGATCGGATACCGATGAACACTGAAGCTTTCTTT; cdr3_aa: CSVDRIPMNTEAFF
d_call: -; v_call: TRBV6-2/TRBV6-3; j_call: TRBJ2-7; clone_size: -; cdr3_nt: TGTGCCAGCAGGGGTGGACAGACCTACGAGCAGTACTTC; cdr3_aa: CASRGGQTYEQYF
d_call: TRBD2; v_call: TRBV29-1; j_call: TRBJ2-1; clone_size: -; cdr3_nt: TGCAGCGCTGATGGTGGGACTAACTCCTACAATGAGCAGTTCTTC; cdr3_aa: CSADGGTNSYNEQFF
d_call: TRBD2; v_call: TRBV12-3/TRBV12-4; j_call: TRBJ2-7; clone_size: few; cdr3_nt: TGTGCCAGCAGTTTAGGGCTAGCGGGTTTGTCCTACGAGCAGTACTTC; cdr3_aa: CASSLGLAGLSYEQYF
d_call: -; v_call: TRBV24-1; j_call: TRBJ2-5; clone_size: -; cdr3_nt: TGTGCCACCAGTGAACGGAGGACGAATCAAGAGACCCAGTACTTC; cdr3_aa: CATSERRTNQETQYF
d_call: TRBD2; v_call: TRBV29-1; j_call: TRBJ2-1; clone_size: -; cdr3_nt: TGCAGCGTTGAGCAGGGACTAGCGGGACCCTACAATGAGCAGTTCTTC; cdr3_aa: CSVEQGLAGPYNEQFF
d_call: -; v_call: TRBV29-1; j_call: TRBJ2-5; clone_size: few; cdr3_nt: TGCAGCGTTGAAGAAGTTACCTTCGGAGAGCAGTACTTC; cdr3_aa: CSVEEVTFGEQYF
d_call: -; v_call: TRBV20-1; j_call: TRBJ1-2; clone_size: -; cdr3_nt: TGCAGTGCTAGGGGGGACTATGGCTACACCTTC; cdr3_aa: CSARGDYGYTF
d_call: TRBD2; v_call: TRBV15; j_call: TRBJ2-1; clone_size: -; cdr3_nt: TGCGCCACCAGCAGAGATCATCCAACTAGCGGGGGTCACAATGAGCAGTTCTTC; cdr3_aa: CATSRDHPTSGGHNEQFF
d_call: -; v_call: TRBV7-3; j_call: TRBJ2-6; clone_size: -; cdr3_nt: TGTGCCAGCAGCTTCCCCAAGGGGGGATCTGGGGCCAACGTCCTGACTTTC; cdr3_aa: CASSFPKGGSGANVLTF
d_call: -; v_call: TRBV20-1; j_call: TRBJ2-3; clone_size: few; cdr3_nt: TGCAGTGCTAGAGATCTTGATGGGACAGATACGCAGTATTTT; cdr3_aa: CSARDLDGTDTQYF
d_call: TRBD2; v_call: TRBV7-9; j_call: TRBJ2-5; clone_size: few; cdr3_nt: TGTGCCAGCAGCTCGAATAGCGGGGGCCTCAGGGAGACCCAGTACTTC; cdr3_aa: CASSSNSGGLRETQYF
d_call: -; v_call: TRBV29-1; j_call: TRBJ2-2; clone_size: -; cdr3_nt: TGCAGCGTTGCCCTTGACAGGTCGGCCGGGGAGCTGTTTTTT; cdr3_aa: CSVALDRSAGELFF
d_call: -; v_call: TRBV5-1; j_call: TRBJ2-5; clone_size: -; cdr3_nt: TGCGCCAGCAGCTCGGCATCCTATACCAGCATAGAGACCCAGTACTTC; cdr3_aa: CASSSASYTSIETQYF
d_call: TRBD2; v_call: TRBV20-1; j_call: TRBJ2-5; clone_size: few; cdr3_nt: TGCAGTGCAGAACTAGCGGGAGTAGAGACCCAGTACTTC; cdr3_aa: CSAELAGVETQYF
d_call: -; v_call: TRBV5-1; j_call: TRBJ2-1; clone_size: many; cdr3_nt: TGCGCCAGCAGCCGGGGACAACACAATGAGCAGTTCTTC; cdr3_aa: CASSRGQHNEQFF
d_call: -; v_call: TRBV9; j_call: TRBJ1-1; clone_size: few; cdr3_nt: TGTGCCAGCAGCCCTACAGGTTACACTGAAGCTTTCTTT; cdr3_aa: CASSPTGYTEAFF
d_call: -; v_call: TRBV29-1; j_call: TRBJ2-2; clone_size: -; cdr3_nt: TGCAGCGTTGATGGAGGATATCGGGAGCTGTTTTTT; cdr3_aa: CSVDGGYRELFF
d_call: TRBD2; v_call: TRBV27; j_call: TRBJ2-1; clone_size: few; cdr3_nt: TGTGCCAGCGGGGTAGCGGGAAACAATGAGCAGTTCTTC; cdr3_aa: CASGVAGNNEQFF
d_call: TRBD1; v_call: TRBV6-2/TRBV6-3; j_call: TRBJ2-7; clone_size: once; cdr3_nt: TGTGCCAGCAACATCCCGGGACAGGATTACGAGCAGTACTTC; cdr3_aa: CASNIPGQDYEQYF
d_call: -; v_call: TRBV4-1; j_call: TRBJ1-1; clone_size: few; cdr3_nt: TGCGCCAGCAGCCAAGTATGGTTGAACACTGAAGCTTTCTTT; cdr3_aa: CASSQVWLNTEAFF
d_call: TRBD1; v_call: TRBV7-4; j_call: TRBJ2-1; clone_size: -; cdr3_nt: TGTGCCAGCAGCACAGGGGGCGGTTACAATGAGCAGTTCTTC; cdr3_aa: CASSTGGGYNEQFF
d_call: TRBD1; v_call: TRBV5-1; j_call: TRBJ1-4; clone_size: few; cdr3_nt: TGCGCCAGCAGCTTGTGGGGACAGAGTAATGAAAAACTGTTTTTT; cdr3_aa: CASSLWGQSNEKLFF
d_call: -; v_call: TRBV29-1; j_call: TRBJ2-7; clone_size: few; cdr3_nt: TGCAGCGTGATTAGCGTATCGGCCTACGAGCAGTACTTC; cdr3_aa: CSVISVSAYEQYF
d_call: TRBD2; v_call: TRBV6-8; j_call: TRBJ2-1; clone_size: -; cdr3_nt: TGTGCCAGCATCCAACTAGCGGGAGGGAACGAGCAGTTCTTC; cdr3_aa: CASIQLAGGNEQFF
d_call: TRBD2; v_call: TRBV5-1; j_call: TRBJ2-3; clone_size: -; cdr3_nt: TGCGCCAGCAGCTTGGTTCGGGAGGGCGATACGCAGTATTTT; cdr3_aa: CASSLVREGDTQYF
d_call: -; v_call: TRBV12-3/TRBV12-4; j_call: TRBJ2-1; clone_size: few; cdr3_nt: TGTGCCAGCAGTTTTTCGGGGTCAGAGCAGTTCTTC; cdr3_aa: CASSFSGSEQFF
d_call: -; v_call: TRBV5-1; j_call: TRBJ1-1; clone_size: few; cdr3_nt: TGCGCCAGCAGCTACACCACAGGTCGCACTGAAGCTTTCTTT; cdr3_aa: CASSYTTGRTEAFF
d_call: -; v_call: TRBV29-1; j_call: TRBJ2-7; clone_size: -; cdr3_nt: TGCAGCGTAGGAGGACGGACCTCCTACGAGCAGTACTTC; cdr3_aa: CSVGGRTSYEQYF
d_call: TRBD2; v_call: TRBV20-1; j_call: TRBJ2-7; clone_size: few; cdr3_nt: TGCAGTGCTAGGGGACTAGCCTATCCCTACGAGCAGTACTTC; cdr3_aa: CSARGLAYPYEQYF
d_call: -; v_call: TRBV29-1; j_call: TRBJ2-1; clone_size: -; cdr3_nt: TGCAGCGCCGTGACACGGGATGAGCAGTTCTTC; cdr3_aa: CSAVTRDEQFF
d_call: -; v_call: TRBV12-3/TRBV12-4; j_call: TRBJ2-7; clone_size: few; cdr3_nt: TGTGCCAGCAGTGATGACACTCTTCTTGGTAGCTCCTACGAGCAGTACTTC; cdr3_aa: CASSDDTLLGSSYEQYF
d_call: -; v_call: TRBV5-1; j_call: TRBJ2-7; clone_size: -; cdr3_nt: TGCGCCAGCGGGGGAGTTCGGGGCGAGCAGTACTTC; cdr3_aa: CASGGVRGEQYF
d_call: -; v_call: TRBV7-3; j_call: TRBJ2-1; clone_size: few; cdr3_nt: TGTGCCAGCAGCTCCGGGGGGCAGACGGTCGATGAGCAGTTCTTC; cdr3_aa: CASSSGGQTVDEQFF
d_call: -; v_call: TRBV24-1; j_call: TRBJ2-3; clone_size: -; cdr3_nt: TGTGCCACCAGTGATTTCTTGCGGAGCGGAGATACGCAGTGTTTT; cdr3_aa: CATSDFLRSGDTQCF
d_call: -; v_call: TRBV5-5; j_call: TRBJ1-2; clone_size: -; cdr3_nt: TGTGCCAGCAGCTTGAACAGGGTGAACTATGGCTACGCCTTC; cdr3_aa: CASSLNRVNYGYAF
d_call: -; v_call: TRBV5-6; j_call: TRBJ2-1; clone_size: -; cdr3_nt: TGTGCCAGCAGCTTCTCATTAGCGACAGTGATCTTC; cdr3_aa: CASSFSLATVIF
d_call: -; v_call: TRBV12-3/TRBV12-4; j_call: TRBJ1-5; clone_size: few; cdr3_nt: TGTGCCAGCAGTCTCACGGTTACAACCGCCCAGCATTTT; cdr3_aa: CASSLTVTTAQHF
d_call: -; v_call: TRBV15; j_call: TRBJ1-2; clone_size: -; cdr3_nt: TGTGCCACCAGCAGAGACACTACTCCGGGACTCGGGGGCTACACCTTC; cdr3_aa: CATSRDTTPGLGGYTF
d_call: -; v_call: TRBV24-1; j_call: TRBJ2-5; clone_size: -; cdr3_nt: TGTGCCACCAGTGACGGACAGAGCTACCAAGAGACCCAGTACTTC; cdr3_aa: CATSDGQSYQETQYF
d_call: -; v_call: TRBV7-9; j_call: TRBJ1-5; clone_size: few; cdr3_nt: TGTGCCAGCAGCTTTGGGGAGGAAGGCAATCAGCCCCAGCATTTT; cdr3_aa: CASSFGEEGNQPQHF
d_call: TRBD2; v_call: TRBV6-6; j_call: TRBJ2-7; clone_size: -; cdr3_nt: TGTGCCAGCAGTTGGACTAGCGACGGGGACGAGCAGTACTTC; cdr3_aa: CASSWTSDGDEQYF
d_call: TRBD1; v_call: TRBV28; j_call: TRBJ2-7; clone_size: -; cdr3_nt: TGTGCCACCAGGACAGGCTCCTACGAGCAGTACTTC; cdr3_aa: CATRTGSYEQYF
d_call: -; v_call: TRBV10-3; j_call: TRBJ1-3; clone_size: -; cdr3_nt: TGTGCCATCAGTGAGACTTCAGGAAACACCATATATTTT; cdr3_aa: CAISETSGNTIYF
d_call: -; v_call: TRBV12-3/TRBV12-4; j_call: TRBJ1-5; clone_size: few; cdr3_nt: TGTGCCAGCAGTTTCTTTGCTAGCAATCAGCCCCAGCATTTT; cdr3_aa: CASSFFASNQPQHF
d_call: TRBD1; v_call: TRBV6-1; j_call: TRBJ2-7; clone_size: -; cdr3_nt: TGTGCCAGCAGTAAAACAGGGGACTACGAGCAGTACTTC; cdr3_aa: CASSKTGDYEQYF
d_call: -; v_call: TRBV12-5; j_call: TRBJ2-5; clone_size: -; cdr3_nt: TGTGCTAGTGGTCCCCGACAGCCCGAGACCCAGTACTTC; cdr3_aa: CASGPRQPETQYF
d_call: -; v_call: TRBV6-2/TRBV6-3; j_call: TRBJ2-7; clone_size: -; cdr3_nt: TGTGCCAGCAGTTACAGACGGGGCCCCTACGAGCAGTACTTC; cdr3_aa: CASSYRRGPYEQYF
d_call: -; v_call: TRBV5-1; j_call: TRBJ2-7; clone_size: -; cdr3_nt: TGCGCCAGCAGCTTGGAGGCAGGCCCCAAATGGGAGGAGCAGTACTTC; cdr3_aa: CASSLEAGPKWEEQYF
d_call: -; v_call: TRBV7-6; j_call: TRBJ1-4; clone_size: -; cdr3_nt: TGTGCCAGCAGCTTTTCTCTGACCGATATTGCAACTAATGAAAAACTGTTTTTT; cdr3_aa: CASSFSLTDIATNEKLFF
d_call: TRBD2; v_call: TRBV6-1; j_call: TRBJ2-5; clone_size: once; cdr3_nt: TGTGCCAGCAGTGATAGCGGGGGCTGGGGAGAGACCCAGTACTTC; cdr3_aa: CASSDSGGWGETQYF
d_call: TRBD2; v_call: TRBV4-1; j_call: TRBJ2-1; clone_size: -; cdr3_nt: TGCGCCAGCAGCCAAGATGAAGCGGGAGAGGATGAGCAGTTCTTC; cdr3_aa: CASSQDEAGEDEQFF
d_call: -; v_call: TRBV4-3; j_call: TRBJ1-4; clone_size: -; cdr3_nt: TGCGCCAGCAGCCAAGCTTCGTGGGGGCCCCGGGAAAAACTGTTTTTT; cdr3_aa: CASSQASWGPREKLFF
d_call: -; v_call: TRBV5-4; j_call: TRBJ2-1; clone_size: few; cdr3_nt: TGTGCCAGCAGCTTGTCCCCGCGGACCTCCCACAATGAGCAGTTCTTC; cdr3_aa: CASSLSPRTSHNEQFF